The source of this T cell receptor (beta chain) is a study of shared clonotypes between healthy human individuals. About the research overall: Plates per donor: three CD4 naive, three CD4 memory, two CD8 naive, one CD8 memory.

The study, taken as a whole, reports: In a handful of donors, approximately 5% of naive CD4 clonotypes appeared in common. For sorted subsets, rarefaction showed incomplete sequencing despite large depth. Across subsets, estimated richness was generally greater for naive than for memory populations.

Germline-derived CDR1 and CDR2 are MDHEN and SYDVKM. V shed 2 bases, J shed 7 bases, and the junction held 5 bases outside the gene matches. This CDR3 comprises 15 residues. Method: immunoSEQ multiplex PCR; TCRdb's copy keeps in-frame clones and lacks some. Of approximately 2,000,000 clones in the sample, 80% to 95% were seen once. With respect to this clone: Antigen: not known.

Sequencing was done on a sample of naive CD4+ T cells from PBMCs. Subset in this sample: CD45RA+ positively selected. The source is a man between 18 and 29 years old in good health. Some clones in this sample may be carry-over from other donors' samples. The V gene is TRBV28, the J gene TRBJ2-2; 9 bases are a match to TRBD2. The CDR3 DNA reads as TGTGCCAGCAGTTTAGCGGGAGGGCCCGTCGGGGAGCTGTTTTTT. Its protein product is CASSLAGGPVGELFF.